These 14 T cell receptor beta chains were all obtained from the same sample, sequenced in a study of control samples from healthy donors and cancer patients. Clones were sequenced by immunoSEQ multiplex PCR, and TCRdb holds only the in-frame ones, with some missing. The sample lists roughly 150,000 clones; roughly 90% were seen once. The sample was blood. These receptor sequences come from a young man in good health.

The V call is TRBV18, the J call TRBJ2-3; TRBD2 matches at 9 bases. Germline trimming cut 1 base from V and 8 bases from J; bases unmatched to any gene: 10. The CDR3 is made up of 16 amino acids. Looked up from germline, CDR1 is KGHSH and CDR2 is LQKENI. The CDR3 protein is CASSPRLAELVGTQYF. CDR3 bases: TGTGCCAGCTCACCACGACTAGCGGAACTGGTCGGTACGCAGTATTTT. Looking up the rest from reference TRBV18 and TRBJ2-3 gives the full variable domain: NAGVMQNPRHLVRRRGQEARLRCSPMKGHSHVYWYRQLPEEGLKFMVYLQKENIIDESGMPKERFSAEFPKEGPSILRIQQVVRGDSAAYFCASSPRLAELVGTQYFGPGTRLTVL.

The chain uses TRBV23-1 and TRBJ2-7; 8 bases fit TRBD1. TRBV23-1 is assigned to the ORF class and has an uncertain function. V shed 2 bases and J 2 bases; nucleotides not matched to a gene: 11. The CDR3 loop spans 17 amino acids. CDR3: CASSQGRGTGWTYEQYF. In DNA form, the CDR3 reads TGCGCCAGCAGTCAAGGAAGGGGGACAGGTTGGACCTACGAGCAGTACTTC.

The chain has TRBV5-1 and TRBJ2-7; 12 bases line up with TRBD1. V gave up 7 bases and J gave up 3 bases; unmatched junction bases: 5. This CDR3 has 14 amino acids. The germline V gene has CDR1 SGHRS and CDR2 YFSETQ. The CDR3 nucleotides are TGCGCCAGCGGGACAGGGGGCGTTATCTACGAGCAGTACTTC. As protein: CASGTGGVIYEQYF. Complete variable domain (other parts from reference TRBV5-1 and TRBJ2-7): KAGVTQTPRYLIKTRGQQVTLSCSPISGHRSVSWYQQTPGQGLQFLFEYFSETQRNKGNFPGRFSGRQFSNSRSEMNVSTLELGDSALYLCASGTGGVIYEQYFGPGTRLTVT.

The sample holds one count of this clone. The V call is TRBV5-6, the J call TRBJ1-2; TRBD1 might be the D (5 bases). CDR3 length: 15 amino acids. V shed 3 bases and J shed 3 bases, with 15 bases lying between them. The V gene's germline CDR1 is SGHDT and CDR2 YYEEEE. The CDR3 loop is CASSWDFRQYYGYTF. CDR3 nucleotides: TGTGCCAGCAGCTGGGACTTTCGACAGTACTATGGCTACACCTTC.

This chain connects TRBV11-3 to TRBJ2-2; the D gene could be TRBD1 or TRBD2 (5 bases each). This CDR3 comprises 13 residues. In germline, CDR1 is SGHNT, CDR2 YENEEA. Trimming cost V 4 bases and J 7 bases, with 10 bases left between them. The CDR3 loop reads CASSSRGIGELFF. The DNA for the CDR3 is TGTGCCAGCAGCTCGAGGGGCATCGGGGAGCTGTTTTTT.

The CDR3 DNA follows: TGCGCCAGCAGCTTCGCAGGGTCATTCTCTGGAAACACCATATATTTT. Translating gives CASSFAGSFSGNTIYF. The genes are TRBV5-1 and TRBJ1-3, with a tentative D call TRBD1 (5 bases). Trimming cost V 2 bases and J 0 bases, with 12 bases left between them. There are 16 residues in the CDR3. Germline lookup yields CDR1 SGHRS and CDR2 YFSETQ.

The V call is TRBV7-3, the J call TRBJ2-1; 9 bases agree with TRBD2. CDR3 size: 16 residues. Germline trimming cut 1 base from V and 4 bases from J; bases unmatched to any gene: 5. Germline lookup yields CDR1 SGHTA and CDR2 FQGTGA. The DNA of the CDR3 is TGTGCCAGCAGCTTAAGCGGGAGGGCCCCTTACAATGAGCAGTTCTTC. Translation: CASSLSGRAPYNEQFF. The full variable domain, completed using reference TRBV7-3 and TRBJ2-1, is GAGVSQTPSNKVTEKGKYVELRCDPISGHTALYWYRQSLGQGPEFLIYFQGTGAADDSGLPNDRFFAVRPEGSVSTLKIQRTERGDSAVYLCASSLSGRAPYNEQFFGPGTRLTVL.

V gene TRBV4-3 combines with J gene TRBJ2-7, with TRBD2 matching 8 bases. J gave up 3 bases and V 2 bases, and 12 bases lay outside the gene matches. The CDR3 sequence is 17 residues long. Germline V gives CDR1 LGHNA, CDR2 YSLEER. The CDR3 DNA is TGCGCCAGCAGCCAACTCCCGGGGGCGGGGGGTATCTACGAGCAGTACTTC. It specifies CASSQLPGAGGIYEQYF.

V and J are TRBV9 and TRBJ1-4, with no clear D. This CDR3 contains 15 residues. V lost 3 bases to trimming and J lost 3 bases, with 12 bases between them. In germline, CDR1 is SGDLS, CDR2 YYNGEE. CDR3 region: CASSAVDSSNEKLFF. The CDR3 region has the DNA TGTGCCAGCAGCGCGGTGGATTCCTCTAATGAAAAACTGTTTTTT.

The V and J genes are TRBV7-3 and TRBJ2-1, with D hard to call. CDR3 length equals 15 residues. Per the germline V gene, CDR1 is SGHTA and CDR2 is FQGTGA. Between the trimmed V and J ends, which lost 2 bases and 2 bases, there was a span of 10 bases. Here the CDR3 DNA reads TGTGCCAGCAGCTTATTTAGAGGTCCCTACAATGAGCAGTTCTTC. This gives the protein CASSLFRGPYNEQFF.

The chain uses TRBV7-6 and TRBJ2-3, with 8 bases aligning to TRBD2. The CDR3 spans 16 residues. Germline assignment: CDR1 SGHVS and CDR2 FNYEAQ. The ends lost 6 bases at V and 1 base at J; junction bases unmatched: 9. CDR3 sequence (DNA): TGTGCCAGCAGGAGGGTTGATAGCGGGGGCACAGATACGCAGTATTTT. Protein sequence: CASRRVDSGGTDTQYF.

This clone was recorded once. The chain employs TRBV3-1 (or the pseudogene TRBV3-2) and TRBJ2-3; D is ambiguous. The length of the CDR3 is 15 residues. Trimming shortened V by 1 base and J by 0 bases, and 8 bases separated the two germline ends. Germline CDR1 LGHDT, CDR2 YNNKEL (reference sequence). CDR3 coding DNA: TGTGCCAGCAGCCAAGGGCGGTTCAGCACAGATACGCAGTATTTT. Its translation: CASSQGRFSTDTQYF.

This chain links TRBV12-2 with TRBJ2-7; TRBD1, as called in the table, went unchecked against the DNA. TRBV12-2 is noted as a pseudogene. The CDR3 runs 16 residues. CDR3 protein: CASRFPVLGPLYEQYF. The CDR3 DNA is TGTGCAAGTCGTTTCCCAGTCCTGGGGCCGCTTTACGAGCAGTACTTC.

The V and J genes are TRBV12-3 or TRBV12-4 and TRBJ1-5; D remains unclear. The CDR3 loop spans 13 amino acids. The V and J ends lost 7 bases and 7 bases respectively, with 14 bases between them. The CDR3, as DNA: TGTGCCAGCACTCGGATTGCAGGCCAGCCCCAGCATTTT. It yields the protein CASTRIAGQPQHF.